The TCR beta chain described here comes from a study of T cell repertoires in cytomegalovirus infection. Overall study context: Public signatures in TCR beta pointed to CMV infection and matching HLA type.

Study-wide points: Cumulative public TCR beta family frequency identified carriers of CMV plus the relevant HLA.

Germline CDR1 and CDR2: SGHTA and FQGNSA. This CDR3 has 14 amino acids. Trimming took off 1 base at V and 8 bases at J, with 11 bases between the two ends. TCRdb reprocessed the reads via MiXCR and lists one record per CDR3 protein. The table records hundreds of thousands of distinct CDR3 sequences, roughly 24% of them present only once. This clonotype has at least ten counts. Its antigen remains unknown. This rearrangement joins TRBV7-2 to TRBJ1-4; no clear D. The sample taken for sequencing was CD8+ T cells from PBMCs. The receptor comes from a human donor in good health (CMV status not recorded). Some clones in this sample may be carry-over from other donors' samples. CDR3 in amino acids: CASSLELTYEKLFF. The CDR3 nucleotides read TGTGCCAGCAGCTTAGAATTAACATACGAAAAACTGTTTTTT.